These 15 T cell receptor beta chains were sequenced from one sample in a study of CD8+ T cells in alopecia areata. It was cDNA, reverse transcribed from extracted RNA, that served as the sequencing template. TCRdb keeps only in-frame clones here, not all; method: immunoSEQ multiplex PCR. Counted here are around 140,000 clones, more than 40% occurring once; the ten biggest clones make up under 20%. Here the sequenced sample was CD8+ T cells sorted from blood, taken at week 0. These receptors were collected from a human donor with alopecia areata.

This chain links TRBV27 with TRBJ1-1, with 8 bases matching TRBD1. This CDR3 contains 13 residues. Germline V gene lookup returns CDR1 MNHEY and CDR2 SMNVEV (reference sequence). Trimming cost V 4 bases and J 3 bases; bases outside gene matches: 1. In DNA form, the CDR3 reads TGTGCCAGCAGTTCGACAGGGGACACTGAAGCTTTCTTT. It encodes CASSSTGDTEAFF.

This clone showed up just once. The V call is TRBV5-6, the J call TRBJ2-5; D may be TRBD1 (7 bases). Germline assignment: CDR1 SGHDT and CDR2 YYEEEE. This CDR3 region has 16 residues. With 3 bases removed from V and 1 base from J, the gap between germline ends came to 16 bases. The CDR3 spells CASSWGDSPLQETQYF. The CDR3 nucleotides read TGTGCCAGCAGCTGGGGGGACAGCCCCCTCCAAGAGACCCAGTACTTC.

This clone has more than one count but fewer than ten. This chain connects TRBV7-9 to TRBJ1-1; D possibly corresponds to TRBD1 (5 bases). Germline CDR1 and CDR2: SEHNR and FQNEAQ (reference sequence). V lost 7 bases to trimming and J lost 2 bases, with 17 bases between them. The CDR3 has 15 amino acids. DNA of the CDR3: TGTGCCAGCACCAACTCGGGGGAAGGAAACACTGAAGCTTTCTTT. It specifies CASTNSGEGNTEAFF.

The chain recombines TRBV5-1 with TRBJ2-7; no reliable D call. The CDR3 length is 13 residues. V dropped 6 bases and J dropped 2 bases, with 12 bases sitting between them. Germline CDR1 and CDR2: SGHRS and YFSETQ. In DNA, the CDR3 is TGCGCCAGCAACTCCGGCCAGGCCTACGAGCAGTACTTC. Amino acids: CASNSGQAYEQYF. Complete variable domain (other parts from reference TRBV5-1 and TRBJ2-7): KAGVTQTPRYLIKTRGQQVTLSCSPISGHRSVSWYQQTPGQGLQFLFEYFSETQRNKGNFPGRFSGRQFSNSRSEMNVSTLELGDSALYLCASNSGQAYEQYFGPGTRLTVT.

The chain combines TRBV4-2 with TRBJ2-2; no firm D call. CDR1 LGHNA and CDR2 YNFKEQ come from the germline V gene. Trimming cost V 0 bases and J 6 bases, with 2 bases left between them. The CDR3 sequence is 12 residues long. Here the CDR3 reads CASSQDSGELFF. The DNA of the CDR3 is TGTGCCAGCAGCCAAGACTCCGGGGAGCTGTTTTTT.

The chain joins TRBV4-1 to TRBJ2-7; TRBD1 agrees at 9 bases. V lost 5 bases, J lost 2 bases, and 4 bases stayed unmatched. The CDR3 is made up of 14 amino acids. Germline CDR1 MGHRA, CDR2 YSYEKL. The CDR3 reads CASSSRDRAYEQYF. The CDR3 nucleotides are TGCGCCAGCAGCAGCCGGGACAGGGCCTACGAGCAGTACTTC.

In this sample, this clone turned up once. V usage is TRBV9 and J usage is TRBJ2-3; maybe TRBD1 (6 bases). Germline assignment: CDR1 SGDLS and CDR2 YYNGEE. The CDR3 consists of 18 residues. Trimming stripped 1 base from V and 2 bases from J, with 20 bases between. The CDR3 is CASSVLGQTIEITDTQYF. CDR3 nucleotides: TGTGCCAGCAGCGTACTAGGACAGACCATCGAAATCACAGATACGCAGTATTTT.

The chain has TRBV6-5 and TRBJ1-3; no clear D. The CDR3 has 14 residues. V lost 6 bases and J 0 bases, leaving 9 bases between the germline ends. CDR1 MNHEY and CDR2 SVGAGI come from the germline V gene. DNA for the CDR3: TGTGCCAGCAGCACCGAGCCCTCTGGAAACACCATATATTTT. It is translated as CASSTEPSGNTIYF.

This rearrangement joins TRBV29-1 to TRBJ1-1; D possibly corresponds to TRBD1 (5 bases). The CDR3 extends over 13 amino acids. The germline V gene encodes CDR1 SQVTM and CDR2 ANQGSEA. Trimming shortened V by 4 bases and J by 3 bases, and 12 bases separated the two germline ends. The DNA for the CDR3 is TGCAGCGTTGTAGTGCGAGGGGACACTGAAGCTTTCTTT. It specifies CSVVVRGDTEAFF.

This clone was found once. Just one base apart from a much larger clone, this may be a read error. This CDR3 reads CASSWAGGSYEQYF. The CDR3, as DNA: TGTGCCAGCAGTTGGGCAGGGGGCTCCTACGAGCAGTACTTC. V is TRBV27 and J is TRBJ2-7; 7 bases map to TRBD1. Germline lookup yields CDR1 MNHEY and CDR2 SMNVEV (reference sequence). This CDR3 contains 14 residues. Trimming at V came to 4 bases and at J to 0 bases, leaving 3 bases not matched to a gene.

Worth noting for this clone: Distinct nucleotide sequences in the sample also encode this CDR3. The rearrangement links TRBV27 to TRBJ1-1, with no clear D. The CDR3 runs to 11 residues. Between the trimmed V and J ends, which lost 2 bases and 4 bases, there was a span of 2 bases. Germline V lookup: CDR1 MNHEY, CDR2 SMNVEV (reference sequence). As DNA, the CDR3 is TGTGCCAGCAGTTTAGGCACTGAAGCTTTCTTT. This encodes CASSLGTEAFF.

This sequence joins TRBV7-9 and TRBJ2-1, with 9 bases fitting TRBD1. Trimming cost V 6 bases and J 8 bases; bases outside gene matches: 8. Looked up from germline, CDR1 is SEHNR and CDR2 is FQNEAQ (reference sequence). CDR3 length equals 14 residues. In DNA, the CDR3 is TGTGCCAGCAGACCCGGGACAGGGTTGCATGAGCAGTTCTTC. It yields the protein CASRPGTGLHEQFF.

The chain recombines TRBV2 with TRBJ2-3; 7 bases map to TRBD1. V dropped 4 bases and J dropped 4; count of bases not matched to a gene: 5. CDR1 is SNHLY and CDR2 is FYNNEI in the germline V gene. The CDR3 is made up of 14 amino acids. This CDR3 reads CASSGQGGADTQYF. The CDR3 DNA reads as TGTGCCAGCAGTGGACAGGGTGGGGCAGATACGCAGTATTTT.

V usage is TRBV11-2 and J usage is TRBJ1-2, with D uncertain. There are 14 residues in the CDR3. Germline CDR1 and CDR2: SGHAT and FQNNGV. Trimming pared 1 base from V and 8 bases from J, leaving 14 bases between. The CDR3 coding sequence is TGTGCCAGCAGCTTAGTCCCCGCCTTTGGAGGCTACACCTTC. Protein: CASSLVPAFGGYTF.

The chain uses TRBV15 and TRBJ2-7; a possible D gene is TRBD1 (5 bases). Germline V lookup: CDR1 LNHNV, CDR2 YYDKDF (reference sequence). Trimming removed 0 bases at V and 5 bases at J, with 11 bases between. This CDR3 has 14 amino acids. In DNA, the CDR3 is TGTGCCACCAGCAGAGATTGGGCAGGGAACGAGCAGTACTTC. Translating gives CATSRDWAGNEQYF.